This TCR beta chain was captured by sequencing in a study of T cell responses to AZD1222 COVID-19 vaccine. Germline CDR1 and CDR2: SGDLS and YYNGEE. Losses at the gene ends were 3 bases for V and 4 bases for J; bases not matched to a gene: 11. CDR3 length equals 16 residues. Overall study findings and caveats: Mostly white British, mostly female donors; authors suggested clonal diversity may be underestimated. Unmutated regions of variants are reportedly targeted by nearly half of spike-specific TCRs. Only a handful of AZD1222 recipients, more than 5 in all, had baseline seropositivity. Two AZD1222 administrations were followed by greater Spike-specific TCR breadth and depth.

Measured with immunoSEQ multiplex PCR; TCRdb has only the in-frame clones, and not every one. The sample holds about 140,000 clones; roughly 92% are singletons and the top ten take 3% to 4%. As to this clone: Its antigen is not known.

This receptor was identified in an adult who received the AZD1222 COVID-19 vaccine. V gene TRBV9 combines with J gene TRBJ2-5, with 8 bases matching TRBD1. The sequencing used peripheral blood, collected 28 days after the second AZD1222 dose. The CDR3 sequence: CASSDQFTGGRETQYF. CDR3 DNA: TGTGCCAGCAGCGACCAATTCACAGGGGGAAGAGAGACCCAGTACTTC. Variable domain in full (rest from reference TRBV9 and TRBJ2-5): DSGVTQTPKHLITATGQRVTLRCSPRSGDLSVYWYQQSLDQGLQFLIQYYNGEERAKGNILERFSAQQFPDLHSELNLSSLELGDSALYFCASSDQFTGGRETQYFGPGTRLLVL.